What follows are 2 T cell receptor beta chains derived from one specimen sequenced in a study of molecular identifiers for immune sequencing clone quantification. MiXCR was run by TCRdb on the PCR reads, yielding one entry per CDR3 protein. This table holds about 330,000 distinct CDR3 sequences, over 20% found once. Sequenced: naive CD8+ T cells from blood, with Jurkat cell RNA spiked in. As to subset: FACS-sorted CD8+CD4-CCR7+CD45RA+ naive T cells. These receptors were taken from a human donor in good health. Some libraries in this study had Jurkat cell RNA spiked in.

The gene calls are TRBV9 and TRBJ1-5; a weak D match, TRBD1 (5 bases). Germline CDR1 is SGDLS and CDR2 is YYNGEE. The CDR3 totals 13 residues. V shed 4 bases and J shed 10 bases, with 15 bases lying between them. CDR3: CASSRGAKGPQHF. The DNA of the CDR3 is TGTGCCAGCAGCCGAGGGGCGAAAGGACCCCAGCATTTT. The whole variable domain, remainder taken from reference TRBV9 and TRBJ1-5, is DSGVTQTPKHLITATGQRVTLRCSPRSGDLSVYWYQQSLDQGLQFLIQYYNGEERAKGNILERFSAQQFPDLHSELNLSSLELGDSALYFCASSRGAKGPQHFGDGTRLSIL.

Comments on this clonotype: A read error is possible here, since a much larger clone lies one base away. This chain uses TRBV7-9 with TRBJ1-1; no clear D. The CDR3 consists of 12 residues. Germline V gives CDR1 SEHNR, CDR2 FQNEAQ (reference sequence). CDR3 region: CASSLGTHKAIF. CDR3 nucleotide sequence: TGTGCCAGCAGCTTAGGGACGCATAAAGCTATCTTT.